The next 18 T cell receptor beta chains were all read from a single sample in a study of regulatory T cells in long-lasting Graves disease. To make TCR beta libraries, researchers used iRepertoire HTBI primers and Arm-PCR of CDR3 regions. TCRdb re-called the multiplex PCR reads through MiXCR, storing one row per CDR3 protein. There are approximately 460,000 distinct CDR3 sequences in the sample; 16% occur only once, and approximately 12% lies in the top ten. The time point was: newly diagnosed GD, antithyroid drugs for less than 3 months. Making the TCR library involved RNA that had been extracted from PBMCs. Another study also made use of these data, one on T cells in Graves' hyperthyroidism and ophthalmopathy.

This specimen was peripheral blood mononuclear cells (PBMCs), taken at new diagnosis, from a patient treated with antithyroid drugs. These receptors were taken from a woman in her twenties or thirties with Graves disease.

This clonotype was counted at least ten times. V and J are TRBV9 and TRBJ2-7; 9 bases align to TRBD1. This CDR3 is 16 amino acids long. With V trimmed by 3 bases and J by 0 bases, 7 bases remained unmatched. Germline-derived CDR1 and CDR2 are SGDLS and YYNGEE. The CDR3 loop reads CASSEGDRVPSYEQYF. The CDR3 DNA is TGTGCCAGCAGCGAGGGGGACAGGGTCCCCTCCTACGAGCAGTACTTC. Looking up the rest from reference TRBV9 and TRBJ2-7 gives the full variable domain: DSGVTQTPKHLITATGQRVTLRCSPRSGDLSVYWYQQSLDQGLQFLIQYYNGEERAKGNILERFSAQQFPDLHSELNLSSLELGDSALYFCASSEGDRVPSYEQYFGPGTRLTVT.

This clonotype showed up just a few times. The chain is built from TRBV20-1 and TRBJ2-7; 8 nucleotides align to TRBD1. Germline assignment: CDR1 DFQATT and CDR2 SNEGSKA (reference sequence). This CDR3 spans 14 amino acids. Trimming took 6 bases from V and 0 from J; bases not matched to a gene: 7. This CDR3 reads CSAFGQGDSYEQYF. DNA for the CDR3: TGCAGTGCGTTCGGACAGGGCGACTCCTACGAGCAGTACTTC.

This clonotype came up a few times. CDR3 nucleotides: TGTGCCAGCAGTGGATTTATACCCCAAGAGACCCAGTACTTC. Protein product: CASSGFIPQETQYF. The V call is TRBV25-1, the J call TRBJ2-5; D call uncertain. This CDR3 has 14 amino acids. Germline CDR1 and CDR2: MGHDK and SYGVNS. V lost 4 bases, J lost 1 base, and 10 bases lay in between.

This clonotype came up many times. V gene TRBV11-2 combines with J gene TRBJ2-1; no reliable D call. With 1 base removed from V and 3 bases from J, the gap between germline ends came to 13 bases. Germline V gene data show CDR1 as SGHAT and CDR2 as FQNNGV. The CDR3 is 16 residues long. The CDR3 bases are TGTGCCAGCAGCTTAGTAGGGTCCTGGGACTACAATGAGCAGTTCTTC. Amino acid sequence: CASSLVGSWDYNEQFF.

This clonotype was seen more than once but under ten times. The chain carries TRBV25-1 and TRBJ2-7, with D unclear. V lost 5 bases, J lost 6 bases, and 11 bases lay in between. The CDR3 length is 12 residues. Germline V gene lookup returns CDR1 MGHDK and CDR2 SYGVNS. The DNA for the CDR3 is TGTGCCAGCAGTCTGAATCGCCGCGAGCAGTACTTC. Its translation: CASSLNRREQYF.

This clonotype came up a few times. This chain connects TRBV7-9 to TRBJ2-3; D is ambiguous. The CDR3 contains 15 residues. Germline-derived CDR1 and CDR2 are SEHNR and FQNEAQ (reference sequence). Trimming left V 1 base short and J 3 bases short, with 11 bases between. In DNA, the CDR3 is TGTGCCAGCAGCTTAGAGGTTCAGAGAACAGATACGCAGTATTTT. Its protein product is CASSLEVQRTDTQYF. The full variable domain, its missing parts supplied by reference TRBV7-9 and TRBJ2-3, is DTGVSQNPRHKITKRGQNVTFRCDPISEHNRLYWYRQTLGQGPEFLTYFQNEAQLEKSRLLSDRFSAERPKGSFSTLEIQRTEQGDSAMYLCASSLEVQRTDTQYFGPGTRLTVL.

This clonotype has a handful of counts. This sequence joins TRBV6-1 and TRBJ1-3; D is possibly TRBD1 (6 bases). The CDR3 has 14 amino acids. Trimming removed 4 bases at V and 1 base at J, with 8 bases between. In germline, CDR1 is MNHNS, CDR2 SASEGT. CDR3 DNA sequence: TGTGCCAGCAGTGGGAGGGGGTCTGGAAACACCATATATTTT. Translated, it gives CASSGRGSGNTIYF.

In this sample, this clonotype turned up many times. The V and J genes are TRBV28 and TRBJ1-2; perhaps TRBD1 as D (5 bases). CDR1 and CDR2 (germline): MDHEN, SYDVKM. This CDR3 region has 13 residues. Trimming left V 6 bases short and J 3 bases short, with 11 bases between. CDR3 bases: TGTGCCAGCAGCCCACGGGGGTACTATGGCTACACCTTC. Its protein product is CASSPRGYYGYTF.

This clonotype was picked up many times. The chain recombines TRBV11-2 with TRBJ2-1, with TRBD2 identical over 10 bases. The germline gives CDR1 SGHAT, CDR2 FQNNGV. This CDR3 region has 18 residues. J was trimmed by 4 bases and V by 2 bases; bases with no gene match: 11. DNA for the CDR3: TGTGCCAGCAGCTTATATTCTGCGGCTAGCGGGGGTTACAATGAGCAGTTCTTC. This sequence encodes CASSLYSAASGGYNEQFF. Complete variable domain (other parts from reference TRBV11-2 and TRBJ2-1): EAGVAQSPRYKIIEKRQSVAFWCNPISGHATLYWYQQILGQGPKLLIQFQNNGVVDDSQLPKDRFSAERLKGVDSTLKIQPAKLEDSAVYLCASSLYSAASGGYNEQFFGPGTRLTVL.

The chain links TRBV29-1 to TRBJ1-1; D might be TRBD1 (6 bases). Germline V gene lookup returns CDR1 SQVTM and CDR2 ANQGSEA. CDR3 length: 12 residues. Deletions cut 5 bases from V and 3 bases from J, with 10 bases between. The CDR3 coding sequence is TGCAGCGTTCCACAGGGAGACACTGAAGCTTTCTTT. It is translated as CSVPQGDTEAFF.

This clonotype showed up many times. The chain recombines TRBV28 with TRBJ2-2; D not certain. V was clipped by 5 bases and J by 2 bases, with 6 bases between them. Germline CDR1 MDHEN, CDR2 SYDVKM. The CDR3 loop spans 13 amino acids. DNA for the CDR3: TGTGCCAGCAGTATATTAAACACCGGGGAGCTGTTTTTT. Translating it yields CASSILNTGELFF.

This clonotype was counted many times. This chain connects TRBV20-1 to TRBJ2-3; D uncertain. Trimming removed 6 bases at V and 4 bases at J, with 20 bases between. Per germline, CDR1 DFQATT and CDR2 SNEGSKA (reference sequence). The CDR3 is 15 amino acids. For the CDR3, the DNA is TGCAGTGCGGCCAACTTGGGCGCGTGGGCAGATACGCAGTATTTT. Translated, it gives CSAANLGAWADTQYF.

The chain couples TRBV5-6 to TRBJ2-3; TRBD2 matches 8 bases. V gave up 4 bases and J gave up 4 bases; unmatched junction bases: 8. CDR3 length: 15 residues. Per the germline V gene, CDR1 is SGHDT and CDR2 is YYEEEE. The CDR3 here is CASSRPGRDADTQYF. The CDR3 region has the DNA TGTGCCAGCAGCCGCCCCGGGAGGGACGCAGATACGCAGTATTTT.

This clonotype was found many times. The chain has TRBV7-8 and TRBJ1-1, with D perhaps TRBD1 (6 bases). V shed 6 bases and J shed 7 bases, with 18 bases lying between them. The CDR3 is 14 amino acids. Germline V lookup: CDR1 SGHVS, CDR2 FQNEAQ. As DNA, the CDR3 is TGTGCCAGCAGTGCTGACAGGACATTGAATGAAGCTTTCTTT. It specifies CASSADRTLNEAFF.

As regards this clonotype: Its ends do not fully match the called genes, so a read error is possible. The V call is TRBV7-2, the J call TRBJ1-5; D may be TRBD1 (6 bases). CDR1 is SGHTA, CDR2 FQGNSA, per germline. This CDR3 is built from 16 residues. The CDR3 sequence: CASSPDNNREDQPLHF. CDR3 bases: TGTGCCAGCAGCCCTGACAACAACAGGGAGGATCAGCCCCTGCATTTT.

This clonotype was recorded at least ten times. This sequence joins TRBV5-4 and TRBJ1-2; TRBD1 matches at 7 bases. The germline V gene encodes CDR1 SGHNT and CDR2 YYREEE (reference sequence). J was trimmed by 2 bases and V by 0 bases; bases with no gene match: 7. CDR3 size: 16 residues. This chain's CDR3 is CASSLVGQEINYGYTF. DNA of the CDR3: TGTGCCAGCAGCTTGGTCGGACAGGAGATCAACTATGGCTACACCTTC.

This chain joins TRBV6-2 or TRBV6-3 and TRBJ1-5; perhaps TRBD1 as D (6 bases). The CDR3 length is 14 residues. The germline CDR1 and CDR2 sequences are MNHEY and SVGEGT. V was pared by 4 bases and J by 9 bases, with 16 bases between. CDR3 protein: CASSWTAQGGPQHF. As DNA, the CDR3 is TGTGCCAGCAGTTGGACAGCACAAGGTGGGCCCCAGCATTTT.

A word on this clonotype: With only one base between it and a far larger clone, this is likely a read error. CDR3: CASSPGDSYERYF. CDR3 DNA: TGTGCCAGCAGCCCGGGGGACAGCTACGAGCGGTACTTC. V usage is TRBV5-1 and J usage is TRBJ2-7; D may be TRBD1 (7 bases). CDR1 is SGHRS and CDR2 is YFSETQ in the germline V gene. The CDR3 totals 13 residues.